Here is one T cell receptor (beta chain) with its context. The sample is drawn from a study of PD-L1 blockade in urothelial cancer. On the study more broadly: Atezolizumab, begun by patients in about 2014, was given at 1,200 mg intravenously every 3 weeks. Researchers found blood samples held a median of roughly 140,000 T cells.

Every PCR was spiked with synthetic TCR analog templates. Sequenced by immunoSEQ multiplex PCR; TCRdb stores in-frame clones only, minus some. The sample lists about 84,000 clones; about 80% were seen once. Per the germline V gene, CDR1 is MNHEY and CDR2 is SMNVEV (reference sequence). The ends lost 5 bases at V and 3 bases at J; junction bases unmatched: 8. CDR3 length equals 18 residues. The material was PBMCs, obtained around atezolizumab (anti-PD-L1) treatment. The chain links TRBV27 to TRBJ2-2; 14 bases agree with TRBD2. This clonotype was sampled from a man in his sixties or seventies with urothelial cancer. DNA for the CDR3: TGTGCCAGCAGTGGACGACTAGCGGGAGGGCCCTACACCGGGGAGCTGTTTTTT. Translated, it gives CASSGRLAGGPYTGELFF.